This TCR beta chain is from a study of blood T cell repertoires in COVID-19. As for the study in general: The United States, Italy and Spain were the sources of the acute and convalescent COVID-19 samples. In each case, the material was cDNA or gDNA derived from T cells, B-cell-depleted T cells, or PBMCs.

In germline, CDR1 is LNHDA, CDR2 SQIVND (reference sequence). With 5 bases removed from V and 8 bases from J, the gap between germline ends came to 15 bases. The CDR3 has 13 amino acids. Original processing notes: It was from reference gene primer amplification that nucleated cell counts were estimated. Measured with immunoSEQ multiplex PCR; TCRdb has only the in-frame clones, and not every one. The V and J calls and clone size were taken over from that table, and D and trimming were inferred from the DNA. The table records 150,000 to 200,000 clones, nearly 90% of them present only once. This TCR was sampled from a young man who had recovered from COVID-19. V and J are TRBV19 and TRBJ1-1, with D perhaps matching TRBD1 (5 bases). The source material was peripheral blood. As DNA, the CDR3 is TGTGCCAGTAGTTTCAGAAGGGGTAAGGAAGCTTTCTTT. Amino acids: CASSFRRGKEAFF.